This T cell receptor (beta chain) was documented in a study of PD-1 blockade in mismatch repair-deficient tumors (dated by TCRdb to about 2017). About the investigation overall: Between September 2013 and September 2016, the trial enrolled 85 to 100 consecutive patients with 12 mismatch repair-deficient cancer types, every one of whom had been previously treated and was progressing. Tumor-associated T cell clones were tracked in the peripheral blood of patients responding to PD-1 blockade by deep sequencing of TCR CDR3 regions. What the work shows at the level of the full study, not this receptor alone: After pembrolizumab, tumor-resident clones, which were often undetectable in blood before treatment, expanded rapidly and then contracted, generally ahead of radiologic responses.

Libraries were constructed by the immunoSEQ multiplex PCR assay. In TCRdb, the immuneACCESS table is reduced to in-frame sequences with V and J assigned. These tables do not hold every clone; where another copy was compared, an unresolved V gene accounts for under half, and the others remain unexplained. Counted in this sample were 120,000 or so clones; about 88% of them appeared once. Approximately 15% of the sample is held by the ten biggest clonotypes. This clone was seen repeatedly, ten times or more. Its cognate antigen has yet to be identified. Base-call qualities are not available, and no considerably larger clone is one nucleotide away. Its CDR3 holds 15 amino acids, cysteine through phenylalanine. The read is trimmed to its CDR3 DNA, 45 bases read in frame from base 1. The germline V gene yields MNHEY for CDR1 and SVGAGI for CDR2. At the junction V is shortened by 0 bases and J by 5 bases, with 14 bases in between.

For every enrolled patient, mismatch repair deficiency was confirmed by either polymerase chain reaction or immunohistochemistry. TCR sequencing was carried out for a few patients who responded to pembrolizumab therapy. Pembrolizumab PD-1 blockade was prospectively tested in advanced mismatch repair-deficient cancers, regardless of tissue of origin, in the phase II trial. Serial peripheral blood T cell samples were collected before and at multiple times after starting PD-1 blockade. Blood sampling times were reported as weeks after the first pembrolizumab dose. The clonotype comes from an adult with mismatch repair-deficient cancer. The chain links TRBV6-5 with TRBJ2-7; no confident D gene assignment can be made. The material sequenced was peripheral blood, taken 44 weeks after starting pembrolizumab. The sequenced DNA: TGTGCCAGCAGTTACTCGATCCATCAACTCCACGAGCAGTACTTC. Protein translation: CASSYSIHQLHEQYF.